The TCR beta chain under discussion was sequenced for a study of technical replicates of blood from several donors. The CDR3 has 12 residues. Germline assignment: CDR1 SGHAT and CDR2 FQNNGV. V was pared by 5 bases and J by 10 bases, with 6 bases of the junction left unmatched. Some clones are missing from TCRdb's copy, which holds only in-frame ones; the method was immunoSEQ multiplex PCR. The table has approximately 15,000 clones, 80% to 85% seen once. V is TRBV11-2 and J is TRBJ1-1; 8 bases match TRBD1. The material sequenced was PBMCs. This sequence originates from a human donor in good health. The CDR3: CASSRSTGAAFF. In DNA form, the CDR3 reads TGTGCCAGCAGCCGCTCGACAGGGGCAGCTTTCTTT.